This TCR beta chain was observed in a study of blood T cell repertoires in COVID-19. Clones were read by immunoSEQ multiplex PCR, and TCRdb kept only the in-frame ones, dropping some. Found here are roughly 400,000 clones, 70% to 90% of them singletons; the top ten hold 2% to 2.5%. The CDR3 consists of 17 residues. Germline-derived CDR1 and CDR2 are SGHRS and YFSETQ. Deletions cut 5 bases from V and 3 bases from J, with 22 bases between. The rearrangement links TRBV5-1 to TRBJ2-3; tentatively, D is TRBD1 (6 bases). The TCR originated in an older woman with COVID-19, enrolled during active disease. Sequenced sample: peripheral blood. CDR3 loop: CASSGGLGDILTDTQYF. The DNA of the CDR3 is TGCGCCAGCAGTGGGGGCTTGGGGGATATTTTGACAGATACGCAGTATTTT. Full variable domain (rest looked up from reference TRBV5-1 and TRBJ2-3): KAGVTQTPRYLIKTRGQQVTLSCSPISGHRSVSWYQQTPGQGLQFLFEYFSETQRNKGNFPGRFSGRQFSNSRSEMNVSTLELGDSALYLCASSGGLGDILTDTQYFGPGTRLTVL.